These 16 T cell receptor beta chains share one sample of origin, sequenced in a study of control samples from healthy donors and cancer patients. The repertoire was sequenced with immunoSEQ multiplex PCR; TCRdb's copy has only in-frame clones and lacks some. The data contain about 48,000 clones, more than 85% of them singletons. The sample consisted of PBMCs. The receptors shown here come from a woman between 50 and 59 years old with head and neck cancer.

The chain employs TRBV29-1 and TRBJ1-1; perhaps TRBD1 as D (6 bases). V was cut by 6 bases and J by 5 bases, with 16 bases left in between. CDR1 is SQVTM and CDR2 is ANQGSEA in the germline V gene. The CDR3 length is 13 residues. CDR3 nucleotide sequence: TGCAGCGTCCGAGGGGGAAAAGAGACTGAAGCTTTCTTT. Protein sequence: CSVRGGKETEAFF.

V and J are TRBV6-1 and TRBJ2-7, with no clear D. Germline CDR1 and CDR2: MNHNS and SASEGT. The CDR3 sequence is 11 residues long. Trimming pared 10 bases from V and 3 bases from J, leaving 10 bases between. CDR3 DNA sequence: TGTGCCACATCTGAGGTCTACGAGCAGTACTTC. It is translated as CATSEVYEQYF.

This rearrangement joins TRBV4-1 to TRBJ2-3; unclear D gene. Germline CDR1 is MGHRA and CDR2 is YSYEKL. The CDR3 spans 13 residues. The V end was cut by 4 bases, the J end by 6 bases, with 11 bases between. CDR3 bases: TGCGCCAGCAGCCCCTATGTCGCGGATACGCAGTATTTT. Translated, it gives CASSPYVADTQYF.

V is TRBV29-1 and J is TRBJ2-1, with D perhaps matching TRBD1 (5 bases). There are 13 residues in the CDR3. Germline V gene sequence: CDR1 SQVTM, CDR2 ANQGSEA. Trimming left V 7 bases short and J 7 bases short, with 17 bases between. In DNA, the CDR3 is TGCAGCGGCGCTAAGGACCGACAGAATGAGCAGTTCTTC. Its translation is CSGAKDRQNEQFF.

J is TRBJ1-2 and V is TRBV19; 9 bases align to TRBD1. Germline V gives CDR1 LNHDA, CDR2 SQIVND (reference sequence). The V segment lost 4 bases and the J segment 8 bases; nucleotides outside the gene matches: 11. The CDR3 contains 15 residues. As DNA, the CDR3 is TGTGCCAGTAGTACTGTAACAGGGGGCGCAAAGGGCTACACCTTC. It yields the protein CASSTVTGGAKGYTF.

This clone was seen just once. V is TRBV20-1 and J is TRBJ2-3; no definite D call. Between the trimmed V and J ends, which lost 3 bases and 4 bases, there was a span of 8 bases. Looked up from germline, CDR1 is DFQATT and CDR2 is SNEGSKA (reference sequence). The length of the CDR3 is 12 residues. DNA for the CDR3: TGCAGTGCTAGTAAAGGGCCAGATACGCAGTATTTT. Translated: CSASKGPDTQYF.

The chain has TRBV7-8 and TRBJ2-2, with 13 positions matching TRBD2. CDR1 is SGHVS, CDR2 FQNEAQ, per germline. V was pared by 7 bases and J by 3 bases, with 5 bases of the junction left unmatched. The CDR3 contains 16 residues. The CDR3 nucleotides read TGTGCCAGCACCGGGACTAGCGGGGCCTACACCGGGGAGCTGTTTTTT. Residues: CASTGTSGAYTGELFF.

This chain joins TRBV5-4 and TRBJ1-1, with a possible D match to TRBD1 (6 bases). There are 14 residues in the CDR3. Trimming shortened V by 2 bases and J by 3 bases, and 11 bases separated the two germline ends. Germline loops: CDR1 SGHNT, CDR2 YYREEE (reference sequence). The CDR3 DNA follows: TGTGCCAGCAGCTTAAACAGGGAGGACACTGAAGCTTTCTTT. Its protein product is CASSLNREDTEAFF. The complete variable domain, with remaining parts taken from reference TRBV5-4 and TRBJ1-1, reads ETGVTQSPTHLIKTRGQQVTLRCSSQSGHNTVSWYQQALGQGPQFIFQYYREEENGRGNFPPRFSGLQFPNYSSELNVNALELDDSALYLCASSLNREDTEAFFGQGTRLTVV.

The table lists this clone with a few counts. V is TRBV28 and J is TRBJ2-3; TRBD2 aligns across 8 bases. The ends lost 3 bases at V and 7 bases at J; junction bases unmatched: 9. The CDR3 length is 15 residues. Germline V gene sequence: CDR1 MDHEN, CDR2 SYDVKM. In DNA, the CDR3 is TGTGCCAGCAGTTTCCAGCGGGAGAACATGAATACGCAGTATTTT. Translated, it gives CASSFQRENMNTQYF.

The chain employs TRBV4-2 and TRBJ2-1; TRBD2 agrees at 8 bases. With V trimmed by 1 base and J by 8 bases, 4 bases remained unmatched. CDR1 is LGHNA, CDR2 YNFKEQ, per germline. The CDR3 contains 14 residues. The CDR3 DNA follows: TGTGCCAGCAGCCAAGGACTAGCGAAGGATGAGCAGTTCTTC. Its protein is CASSQGLAKDEQFF.

In DNA, the CDR3 is TGTGCCAGCTCACCACGGGAGACACACTCTGGAAACACCATATATTTT. Its translation is CASSPRETHSGNTIYF. J is TRBJ1-3 and V is TRBV18; D not certain. This CDR3 spans 16 amino acids. CDR1 KGHSH and CDR2 LQKENI come from the germline V gene. Trimming took 1 base from V and 0 from J, leaving 10 bases between them.

The chain uses TRBV28 and TRBJ2-7, with D possibly being TRBD1 (6 bases). Germline-derived CDR1 and CDR2 are MDHEN and SYDVKM. The V end lost 3 bases, the J end lost 2 bases, and 11 bases lay between the germline ends. CDR3 length: 14 residues. CDR3 residues: CASSLGTLAYEQYF. The CDR3 DNA reads as TGTGCCAGCAGTTTGGGGACACTCGCCTACGAGCAGTACTTC.

The chain has TRBV5-1 and TRBJ2-7; D is possibly TRBD1 (6 bases). CDR1 is SGHRS and CDR2 is YFSETQ in the germline V gene. The germline V and J ends were trimmed by 2 bases and 2 bases, with 11 bases remaining between them. The CDR3 has 14 residues. In DNA, the CDR3 is TGCGCCAGCAGCTTAAACAGGGCGGCCTACGAGCAGTACTTC. Its protein is CASSLNRAAYEQYF.

The rearrangement joins TRBV5-1 to TRBJ2-5, with TRBD1 identical over 10 bases. Trimming at V came to 5 bases and at J to 5 bases, leaving 15 bases not matched to a gene. CDR1 and CDR2 from the germline V gene are SGHRS and YFSETQ. CDR3 size: 17 residues. The CDR3 loop is CASSRGQGISLGETQYF. CDR3 coding DNA: TGCGCCAGCAGTAGGGGACAGGGGATTTCCTTGGGGGAGACCCAGTACTTC.

The chain combines TRBV7-2 with TRBJ1-4; D is uncertain. The V and J ends lost 2 bases and 8 bases respectively, with 9 bases between them. CDR1 SGHTA and CDR2 FQGNSA come from the germline V gene. The CDR3 has 13 residues. The CDR3 reads CASSLYPGEKLFF. As DNA, the CDR3 is TGTGCCAGCAGCTTATACCCGGGAGAAAAACTGTTTTTT.

The chain uses TRBV27 and TRBJ2-7; TRBD1 matches at 10 bases. The CDR3 is made up of 15 amino acids. With V trimmed by 2 bases and J by 5 bases, 6 bases remained unmatched. Germline loops: CDR1 MNHEY, CDR2 SMNVEV (reference sequence). CDR3 coding DNA: TGTGCCAGCAGTTTACGGAGACAGGGGGCCCACGAGCAGTACTTC. Protein: CASSLRRQGAHEQYF.